This TCR beta chain derives from a study of siplizumab effects on memory and regulatory T cells. Study results and limitations: Naive T cells, seemingly more diverse than memory cells, seemed major alloresponse contributors. The suppressive capacity of proliferating Tregs from siplizumab cultures remained unconfirmed. Treg-derived clones made up an average of approximately 64% of mappable alloreactive CD4+ clones with siplizumab and 26.9% in controls.

Assay: immunoSEQ multiplex PCR; the TCRdb copy retains only in-frame clones and omits some. The sample lists roughly 100,000 clones; roughly 90% were seen once. As concerns this clone: Antigen: not known.

CDR1 SGHRS and CDR2 YFSETQ come from the germline V gene. Trimming took off 5 bases at V and 4 bases at J, with 12 bases between the two ends. The CDR3 has 13 residues. V is TRBV5-1 and J is TRBJ1-2; no definite D call. Source material: CD4+ T cells sorted from blood. The sequence came from a human donor in good health. CDR3 residues: CASRATQAYGYTF. CDR3 coding DNA: TGCGCCAGCAGGGCTACCCAGGCCTATGGCTACACCTTC. The full variable domain, in which reference TRBV5-1 and TRBJ1-2 provide the parts outside the CDR3, is KAGVTQTPRYLIKTRGQQVTLSCSPISGHRSVSWYQQTPGQGLQFLFEYFSETQRNKGNFPGRFSGRQFSNSRSEMNVSTLELGDSALYLCASRATQAYGYTFGSGTRLTVV.